This is a list of T cell receptor beta chains from one sample in a study of blood T cell repertoires in COVID-19. TCRdb's table, derived via immunoSEQ multiplex PCR, lists solely in-frame clones and lacks some. This table has hundreds of thousands of clones, nearly 90% appearing once. Specimen: PBMCs or T cells enriched from blood (not recorded which). These receptors were collected from a man aged 25-40 years who had been exposed to COVID-19. Both conserved end residues are part of each CDR3. The order of the fields is J gene, V gene, CDR3 protein.

J gene: TRBJ2-1
V gene: TRBV7-9
CDR3 protein: CASSLVDGGLRDEQFF

J gene: TRBJ2-2
V gene: TRBV2
CDR3 protein: CASSAPFGVGELFF

J gene: TRBJ1-1
V gene: TRBV19
CDR3 protein: CASSIGFLRRMNTEAFF

J gene: TRBJ1-3
V gene: TRBV25-1
CDR3 protein: CARLVRSGNTIYF

J gene: TRBJ2-7
V gene: TRBV11-2
CDR3 protein: CASSLESGAAYEQYF

J gene: TRBJ2-1
V gene: TRBV6-2/TRBV6-3
CDR3 protein: CASSYSGQVGNEQFF

J gene: TRBJ2-5
V gene: TRBV6-1
CDR3 protein: CASSEDRGSETQYF

J gene: TRBJ1-2
V gene: TRBV7-3
CDR3 protein: CASSLTPSAGNYGYTF

J gene: TRBJ2-6
V gene: TRBV5-6
CDR3 protein: CASSLAGSSGANVLTF

J gene: TRBJ2-5
V gene: TRBV6-5
CDR3 protein: CASMRGLSGETQYF

J gene: TRBJ1-4
V gene: TRBV20-1
CDR3 protein: CSASDWGRSNEKLFF

J gene: TRBJ1-5
V gene: TRBV3-1/TRBV3-2
CDR3 protein: CASSQGAGSGQPQHF

J gene: TRBJ2-1
V gene: TRBV30
CDR3 protein: CATGTSGDYNEQFF

J gene: TRBJ1-6
V gene: TRBV6-1
CDR3 protein: CASSEQDNSPLHF

J gene: TRBJ1-6
V gene: TRBV6-5
CDR3 protein: CASRGTGRYNSPLHF

J gene: TRBJ1-4
V gene: TRBV7-8
CDR3 protein: CASSPSGANEKLFF

J gene: TRBJ1-2
V gene: TRBV29-1
CDR3 protein: CSVASTGTLYGYTF

J gene: TRBJ1-1
V gene: TRBV5-1
CDR3 protein: CASSTYRDRGKGTEAFF

J gene: TRBJ2-7
V gene: TRBV5-1
CDR3 protein: CASSLAAGQGYYEQYF

J gene: TRBJ2-1
V gene: TRBV7-9
CDR3 protein: CASSPFGGHTYNEQFF

J gene: TRBJ2-2
V gene: TRBV9
CDR3 protein: CASSEAAGTGELFF

J gene: TRBJ2-5
V gene: TRBV2
CDR3 protein: CASSEAPGGGETQYF

J gene: TRBJ1-5
V gene: TRBV19
CDR3 protein: CASSIEMGLVQPQHF

J gene: TRBJ2-5
V gene: TRBV7-9
CDR3 protein: CASSKRTSEETQYF

J gene: TRBJ2-1
V gene: TRBV11-2
CDR3 protein: CASGLAHYNEQFF

J gene: TRBJ2-1
V gene: TRBV10-2
CDR3 protein: CASISSGGSHNEQFF

J gene: TRBJ2-2
V gene: TRBV10-3
CDR3 protein: CAILRDTGELFF

J gene: TRBJ1-3
V gene: TRBV21-1
CDR3 protein: CASSKTGRFSGNTIYF

J gene: TRBJ1-1
V gene: TRBV7-2
CDR3 protein: CASSPLRGTEAFF

J gene: TRBJ2-5
V gene: TRBV7-9
CDR3 protein: CASSWDREETQYF

J gene: TRBJ1-2
V gene: TRBV4-1
CDR3 protein: CASARSVDRVLGYTF

J gene: TRBJ1-5
V gene: TRBV27
CDR3 protein: CASSTGVYQPQHF